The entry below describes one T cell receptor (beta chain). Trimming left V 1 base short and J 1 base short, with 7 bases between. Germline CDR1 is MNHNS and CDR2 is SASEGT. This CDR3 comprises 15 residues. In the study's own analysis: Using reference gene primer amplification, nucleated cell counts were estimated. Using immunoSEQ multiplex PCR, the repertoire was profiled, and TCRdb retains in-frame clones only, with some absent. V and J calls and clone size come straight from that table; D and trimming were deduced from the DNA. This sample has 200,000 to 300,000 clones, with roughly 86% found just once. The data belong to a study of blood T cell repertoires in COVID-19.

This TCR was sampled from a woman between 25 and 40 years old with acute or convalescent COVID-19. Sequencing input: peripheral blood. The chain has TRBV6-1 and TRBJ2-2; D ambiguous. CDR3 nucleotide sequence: TGTGCCAGCAGTGAAGGACACCAGAACACCGGGGAGCTGTTTTTT. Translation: CASSEGHQNTGELFF.